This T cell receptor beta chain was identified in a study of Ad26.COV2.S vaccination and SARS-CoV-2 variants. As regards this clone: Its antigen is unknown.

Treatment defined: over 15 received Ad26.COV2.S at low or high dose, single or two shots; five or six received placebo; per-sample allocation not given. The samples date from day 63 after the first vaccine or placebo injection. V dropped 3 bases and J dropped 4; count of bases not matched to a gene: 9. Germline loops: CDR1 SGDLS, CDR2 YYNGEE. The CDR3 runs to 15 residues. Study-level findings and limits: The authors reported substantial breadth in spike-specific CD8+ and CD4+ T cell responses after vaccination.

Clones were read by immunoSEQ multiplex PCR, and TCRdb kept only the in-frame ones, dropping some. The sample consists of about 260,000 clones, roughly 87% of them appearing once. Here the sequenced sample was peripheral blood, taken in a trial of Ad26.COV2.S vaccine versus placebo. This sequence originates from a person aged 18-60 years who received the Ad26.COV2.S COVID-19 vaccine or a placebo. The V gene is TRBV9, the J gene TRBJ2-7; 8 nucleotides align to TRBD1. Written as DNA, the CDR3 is TGTGCCAGCAGCGCTCAACCGACAGGGGAATACGAGCAGTACTTC. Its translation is CASSAQPTGEYEQYF.